The clone carrying this T cell receptor (beta chain) was seen repeatedly, ten times or more. The antigen is not known. V lost 6 bases and J 1 base, leaving 12 bases between the germline ends. The CDR3 loop spans 14 amino acids. The study amplified TCR beta CDR3 regions using RNA transcripts. An opening RT-PCR round employed HTBI primers and preceded a second-round multiplex PCR. Each CDR3 protein gets one entry after TCRdb re-called the multiplex PCR reads with MiXCR. Here the sample spans 220,000 or so distinct CDR3 sequences, 20% to 25% being singletons. The PBMCs used were ones drawn from less than 12 ml of fresh peripheral blood. The data originate from a study of Graves' ophthalmopathy and Graves' hyperthyroidism. As for the study in general: Upon initial diagnosis and before any treatment, peripheral blood was collected. Study results and limitations: Detected in blood as well were most expanded thyroid clonotypes with frequency above 0.001.

The rearrangement joins TRBV12-3 or TRBV12-4 to TRBJ2-5; a possible D gene is TRBD1 (6 bases). The source of this sequence is a woman aged 45-65 years with Graves' ophthalmopathy. Sample: peripheral blood. The CDR3 DNA reads TGTGCCAGCAGCCTGGACAGTTTCCAAGAGACCCAGTACTTC. Amino acids: CASSLDSFQETQYF.